Shown below are 20 T cell receptor beta chains from a single sample sequenced in a study of T cells in localized non-small cell lung cancer (dated by TCRdb to about 2020). The library relied on the immunoSEQ multiplex PCR assay. Drawn from immuneACCESS, this table holds only the in-frame rearrangements with V and J called that TCRdb kept. Clones are partly lost; checked studies trace under half to an unresolved V gene and leave the rest unexplained. This sample holds some 71,000 clones; 84% were observed only once. The biggest ten clones account for roughly 13% of the sample. The material sequenced was peripheral blood, taken before any cancer treatment. The receptors derive from a female donor over 55 with stage I lung adenocarcinoma.

The chain combines TRBV2 with TRBJ1-1; possible D gene TRBD1, 6 bases. The CDR3 is 14 residues long. CDR1 and CDR2 from the germline V gene are SNHLY and FYNNEI. V lost 7 bases to trimming and J lost 0 bases, with 12 bases between them. The CDR3, as DNA: TGTGCCAGCAACTCACAGGGACTGAACACTGAAGCTTTCTTT. Its protein is CASNSQGLNTEAFF.

This chain uses TRBV19 with TRBJ2-1; 11 bases align to TRBD2. Germline V lookup: CDR1 LNHDA, CDR2 SQIVND (reference sequence). The CDR3 covers 15 residues. Trimming cost V 5 bases and J 10 bases; bases outside gene matches: 10. The CDR3 is CASSFQTSGIDEQFF. DNA for the CDR3: TGTGCCAGTAGTTTTCAGACTAGCGGGATCGACGAGCAGTTCTTC.

This clone has just one count. The rearrangement joins TRBV25-1 to TRBJ1-1, with 9 bases that match TRBD1. Germline V lookup: CDR1 MGHDK, CDR2 SYGVNS. V shed 6 bases, J shed 5 bases, and the junction held 7 bases outside the gene matches. CDR3 length equals 14 residues. Here the CDR3 reads CASRGDRVGTEAFF. In DNA, the CDR3 is TGTGCCAGCAGGGGGGACAGGGTTGGGACTGAAGCTTTCTTT.

The chain is built from TRBV11-2 and TRBJ2-1; 13 nucleotides agree with TRBD2. The CDR3 consists of 16 residues. Germline trimming cut 4 bases from V and 3 bases from J; bases unmatched to any gene: 3. The germline V gene encodes CDR1 SGHAT and CDR2 FQNNGV. CDR3 region: CASSWGLAGLYNEQFF. CDR3 DNA sequence: TGTGCCAGCAGCTGGGGACTAGCGGGACTCTACAATGAGCAGTTCTTC.

The chain has TRBV10-1 and TRBJ2-2, with a possible D match to TRBD2 (6 bases). The length of the CDR3 is 14 residues. V lost 5 bases and J lost 6, with 13 bases in between. Germline CDR1 is WNHNN and CDR2 is SYGVQD (reference sequence). The CDR3 loop is CASSSRSGAGELFF. The CDR3 region has the DNA TGCGCCAGCAGTTCACGTTCGGGGGCCGGGGAGCTGTTTTTT.

Written as DNA, the CDR3 is TGCGCCAGCAGCTTGGTAGCGGGGGGTGTCGGGGAGCTGTTTTTT. Protein product: CASSLVAGGVGELFF. J is TRBJ2-2 and V is TRBV4-1, with TRBD2 identical over 10 bases. V lost 5 bases, J lost 7 bases, and 7 bases stayed unmatched. The CDR3 length is 15 residues. Germline values: CDR1 MGHRA, CDR2 YSYEKL.

The chain carries TRBV19 and TRBJ2-1, with 8 nucleotides matching TRBD2. The CDR3 consists of 13 residues. The junction had 4 bases not matched to a gene; V was cut back by 7 bases and J by 5 bases. The germline V gene encodes CDR1 LNHDA and CDR2 SQIVND (reference sequence). This CDR3 is CASTKREHNEQFF. CDR3 sequence (DNA): TGTGCCAGTACGAAGCGGGAGCACAATGAGCAGTTCTTC.

V and J are TRBV2 and TRBJ1-1, with D maybe TRBD1 (5 bases). Trimming shortened V by 4 bases and J by 6 bases, and 9 bases separated the two germline ends. CDR3 length: 12 amino acids. Germline lookup yields CDR1 SNHLY and CDR2 FYNNEI. CDR3 protein: CASSGTQAEAFF. The CDR3 region has the DNA TGTGCCAGCAGTGGCACACAGGCTGAAGCTTTCTTT.

V usage is TRBV18 and J usage is TRBJ1-4; TRBD1 might be the D (5 bases). Germline-derived CDR1 and CDR2 are KGHSH and LQKENI. This CDR3 has 15 residues. The germline V and J ends were trimmed by 3 bases and 4 bases, with 12 bases remaining between them. CDR3: CASSPTVGGNEKLFF. The CDR3 DNA reads as TGTGCCAGCTCACCGACGGTGGGGGGTAATGAAAAACTGTTTTTT. Drawing the rest from reference TRBV18 and TRBJ1-4, the complete variable domain is NAGVMQNPRHLVRRRGQEARLRCSPMKGHSHVYWYRQLPEEGLKFMVYLQKENIIDESGMPKERFSAEFPKEGPSILRIQQVVRGDSAAYFCASSPTVGGNEKLFFGSGTQLSVL.

This sequence joins TRBV6-5 and TRBJ1-2, with D possibly TRBD1 on 5 matching bases. Germline V gives CDR1 MNHEY, CDR2 SVGAGI. This CDR3 spans 12 amino acids. Trimming removed 8 bases at V and 7 bases at J, with 14 bases between. The CDR3 DNA reads as TGTGCCAGCTGGAGGGGTTCGGCTGGCTACACCTTC. This gives the protein CASWRGSAGYTF.

V gene TRBV18 combines with J gene TRBJ2-1, with D perhaps matching TRBD1 (5 bases). This CDR3 region has 11 residues. V was cut by 2 bases and J by 9 bases, with 5 bases left in between. Germline-derived CDR1 and CDR2 are KGHSH and LQKENI. This CDR3 is CASSPRGEQFF. CDR3 DNA sequence: TGTGCCAGCTCACCAAGGGGTGAGCAGTTCTTC.

Here the CDR3 DNA reads TGTGCCACCAGCAGAGATTCTATGGCGGGGGAGCTGTTTTTT. Protein product: CATSRDSMAGELFF. This chain joins TRBV15 and TRBJ2-2; D remains unclear. Germline assignment: CDR1 LNHNV and CDR2 YYDKDF (reference sequence). The CDR3 has 14 residues. The ends were cut back, 0 bases at V and 8 bases at J, with 10 bases in the middle.

J is TRBJ1-5 and V is TRBV6-1; possibly TRBD1 for D (5 bases). From germline, CDR1 is MNHNS and CDR2 SASEGT. V lost 6 bases to trimming and J lost 1 base, with 10 bases between them. CDR3 size: 14 residues. DNA for the CDR3: TGTGCCAGCAGACAGGTCGGGAGCAATCAGCCCCAGCATTTT. It translates to CASRQVGSNQPQHF.

The rearrangement joins TRBV5-1 to TRBJ1-6; D is ambiguous. The CDR3 length is 16 residues. Germline V CDR1 and CDR2: SGHRS, YFSETQ. The V end lost 0 bases, the J end lost 7 bases, and 14 bases lay between the germline ends. In DNA form, the CDR3 reads TGCGCCAGCAGCTTGGCCGTGGTGGGCTCGAATTCACCCCTCCACTTT. Its translation is CASSLAVVGSNSPLHF.

The rearrangement links TRBV6-1 to TRBJ2-2, with 12 bases matching TRBD2. This CDR3 has 15 residues. The ends lost 7 bases at V and 6 bases at J; junction bases unmatched: 6. Germline CDR1 is MNHNS and CDR2 is SASEGT. The CDR3 region has the DNA TGTGCCAGCAATCGACTAGCGGGAGATGCCGGGGAGCTGTTTTTT. This encodes CASNRLAGDAGELFF.

This chain connects TRBV7-2 to TRBJ1-4; no clear D. Looked up from germline, CDR1 is SGHTA and CDR2 is FQGNSA. Trimming left V 2 bases short and J 0 bases short, with 10 bases between. This CDR3 has 16 residues. As DNA, the CDR3 is TGTGCCAGCAGCTTACGAAGGAAGGCAACTAATGAAAAACTGTTTTTT. This sequence encodes CASSLRRKATNEKLFF.

This clone was seen a few times. Compared with germline, one end of the junction differs, possibly owing to a read error. The gene calls are TRBV5-1 and TRBJ2-3; D call uncertain. Germline V gene data show CDR1 as SGHRS and CDR2 as YFSETQ. This CDR3 has 14 residues. The CDR3 DNA sequence: TGCGCCAGCAGATTGGTCCCTAGCACAGATACGCAGTATTTT. Translation gives CASRLVPSTDTQYF.

This clone was counted only a few times. The chain combines TRBV10-2 with TRBJ2-2; D gene uncertain. CDR1 WSHSY and CDR2 SAAADI come from the germline V gene. Trimming stripped 3 bases from V and 1 base from J, with 12 bases between. The CDR3 covers 16 residues. The CDR3 nucleotides read TGCGCCAGCAGTGACATAATGGAACTGAACACCGGGGAGCTGTTTTTT. This translates into CASSDIMELNTGELFF.

V and J are TRBV5-1 and TRBJ2-3, with a possible D match to TRBD2 (6 bases). The germline CDR1 and CDR2 sequences are SGHRS and YFSETQ. The CDR3 has 16 amino acids. Trimming removed 4 bases from V and 4 bases from J, with 19 bases in between. The CDR3 sequence: CASSGRGGVGADTQYF. DNA for the CDR3: TGCGCCAGCAGCGGACGGGGCGGGGTGGGCGCAGATACGCAGTATTTT. Full variable domain (missing parts from reference TRBV5-1 and TRBJ2-3): KAGVTQTPRYLIKTRGQQVTLSCSPISGHRSVSWYQQTPGQGLQFLFEYFSETQRNKGNFPGRFSGRQFSNSRSEMNVSTLELGDSALYLCASSGRGGVGADTQYFGPGTRLTVL.

The V gene is TRBV7-9, the J gene TRBJ2-7; D is perhaps TRBD2 (6 bases). Germline assignment: CDR1 SEHNR and CDR2 FQNEAQ (reference sequence). This CDR3 region has 13 residues. The CDR3 here is CASSLAPSSGLMV. In nucleotides, the CDR3 is TGTGCCAGCAGCTTAGCCCCCTCCAGCGGGCTTATGGTC.